The clone carrying this TCR beta chain has more than one count but fewer than ten. What it binds is not known. The authors ran a second PCR of about 6 to 11 cycles using a sample-barcoded 5' primer and a J-beta primer mix. TCRdb recomputed calls from the 5' RACE reads with MiXCR, one row per CDR3 protein. The sample lists roughly 1,100,000 distinct CDR3 sequences, approximately 26% occurring once. These data are taken from a study of blood T cells in healthy people across ages. Study-wide results and limits: While age rose, TCR beta diversity per million T cells dropped in a roughly linear way.

This CDR3 spans 14 amino acids. Trimming pared 5 bases from V and 6 bases from J, leaving 11 bases between. CDR1 MNHNY and CDR2 SVGAGI come from the germline V gene (reference sequence). These data were also reused for a study on T cells of mothers and their children.

This sequence joins TRBV6-6 and TRBJ1-6; tentatively, D is TRBD1 (5 bases). The clonotype originates from a girl aged 2-10 years in good health. What was sequenced was blood. CDR3 sequence: CASSPGPTNSPLHF. The CDR3 bases are TGTGCCAGCAGTCCGGGGCCAACTAATTCACCCCTCCACTTT.